This TCR beta chain was identified in a study of CD8+CD57+ T cells in acquired aplastic anemia. Patients picked for sequencing had shown CD8+CD57+ cell expansion detected by flow cytometry. Genomic DNA acted as the template from which TCR beta VDJ combination and CDR3 sequence profiling were carried out. Each CDR3 protein gets one entry after TCRdb re-called the reads with MiXCR. The sample yields approximately 100,000 distinct CDR3 sequences, about 67% seen once. The TCR originated in a human donor with aplastic anemia. The material sequenced was sorted CD4+, CD8+, or CD8+CD57+ T cells (not recorded which) from PBMCs.

Here the CDR3 reads CSERREVLDTQYF. The CDR3 coding sequence is TGCAGTGAAAGACGGGAGGTTTTAGATACGCAGTATTTT. The chain has TRBV20-1 and TRBJ2-3; TRBD2 matches 7 bases. Germline-derived CDR1 and CDR2 are DFQATT and SNEGSKA (reference sequence). There are 13 residues in the CDR3. The J segment lost 5 bases and the V segment lost 7 bases, leaving 9 bases of the junction unmatched.